The 11 T cell receptor beta chains given below trace back to one sample, sequenced in a study of Graves' ophthalmopathy and Graves' hyperthyroidism. Transcripts of RNA were the source for amplifying TCR beta CDR3 regions. The workflow started with a first-round RT-PCR run with HTBI primers and then moved on to a second-round multiplex PCR. Each CDR3 protein gets one entry after TCRdb re-called the multiplex PCR reads with MiXCR. The repertoire holds 360,000 or so distinct CDR3 sequences, with about a sixth as singletons. Sequencing input: peripheral blood. The receptors stem from a woman aged 18-30 years with Graves' ophthalmopathy.

This clonotype has only one observation. The gene calls are TRBV28 and TRBJ2-7, with D possibly being TRBD1 or TRBD2 (5 bases each). Trimming pared 6 bases from V and 3 bases from J, leaving 18 bases between. The CDR3 extends over 15 amino acids. Germline values: CDR1 MDHEN, CDR2 SYDVKM. DNA of the CDR3: TGTGCCAGCAGGTCCCCCGGGACGGAGTACTACGAGCAGTACTTC. Translating gives CASRSPGTEYYEQYF.

Ten or more counts support this clonotype. The V call is TRBV12-3 or TRBV12-4, the J call TRBJ1-2; TRBD1 aligns across 7 bases. The CDR3 extends over 15 amino acids. J lost 0 bases, V lost 6 bases, and 7 bases had no gene match. CDR3: CASSRRDRSNYGYTF. For the CDR3, the DNA is TGTGCCAGCAGCCGGAGGGACAGATCTAACTATGGCTACACCTTC.

This clonotype was seen ten or more times. The rearrangement joins TRBV19 to TRBJ2-7; D is perhaps TRBD1 (6 bases). The CDR3 is made up of 16 amino acids. The germline gives CDR1 LNHDA, CDR2 SQIVND (reference sequence). V lost 6 bases and J lost 2, with 20 bases in between. Written as DNA, the CDR3 is TGTGCCAGTAGCCGATTGGCCGGGACACACACCTACGAGCAGTACTTC. It yields the protein CASSRLAGTHTYEQYF.

In its sample, this clonotype was seen many times. This rearrangement joins TRBV6-1 to TRBJ1-5; D is undetermined. Germline values: CDR1 MNHNS, CDR2 SASEGT. This CDR3 comprises 15 residues. V lost 3 bases and J lost 1, with 10 bases in between. CDR3 in amino acids: CASSDKGGSNQPQHF. DNA for the CDR3: TGTGCCAGCAGTGACAAGGGAGGCAGCAATCAGCCCCAGCATTTT.

The J gene is TRBJ1-1, the V gene TRBV6-2 or TRBV6-3; maybe TRBD1 (6 bases). From germline, CDR1 is MNHEY and CDR2 SVGEGT. CDR3 length equals 15 residues. Trimming cost V 2 bases and J 6 bases, with 16 bases left between them. CDR3 in DNA: TGTGCCAGCAGTTACCTCGGGGGGCGCAACGCTGAAGCTTTCTTT. Its translation: CASSYLGGRNAEAFF.

This clonotype came up many times. The V and J genes are TRBV10-3 and TRBJ2-7, with 9 bases that match TRBD1. V shed 5 bases, J shed 1 base, and the junction held 6 bases outside the gene matches. The CDR3 has 15 amino acids. In germline, CDR1 is ENHRY, CDR2 SYGVKD. In DNA form, the CDR3 reads TGTGCCATCAGTCGGACAGGGGACGCTTCCTACGAGCAGTACTTC. It encodes CAISRTGDASYEQYF.

This clonotype was found many times. V is TRBV7-3 and J is TRBJ2-2; 8 bases fit TRBD2. The V gene end was trimmed by 1 base and the J gene end by 6 bases; junction bases not matched to a gene: 7. The CDR3 runs 16 residues. The germline V gene has CDR1 SGHTA and CDR2 FQGTGA. This chain's CDR3 is CASSLMGGRSPGELFF. In nucleotides, the CDR3 is TGTGCCAGCAGCTTAATGGGCGGGAGGTCTCCCGGGGAGCTGTTTTTT.

This clonotype was counted at least ten times. The chain is built from TRBV11-2 and TRBJ2-7; perhaps TRBD2 as D (5 bases). The germline gives CDR1 SGHAT, CDR2 FQNNGV. The V and J ends lost 1 base and 7 bases respectively, with 11 bases between them. CDR3 size: 13 residues. CDR3 sequence (DNA): TGTGCCAGCAGCTTAGTAGGTGGGAGAGAGCAGTACTTC. This translates into CASSLVGGREQYF.

This clonotype was seen at least ten times. The chain recombines TRBV20-1 with TRBJ1-1; weak D call: TRBD1 (6 bases). V was shortened by 3 bases and J by 0 bases, with 14 bases between the two germline ends. Germline V gene lookup returns CDR1 DFQATT and CDR2 SNEGSKA (reference sequence). This CDR3 has 15 residues. The CDR3: CSARDMRGLNTEAFF. DNA for the CDR3: TGCAGTGCTAGGGATATGAGGGGGTTGAACACTGAAGCTTTCTTT.

As DNA, the CDR3 is TGCGCCAGCAGCCCACCCGCCGGGACTAGCGGGAGGCCCTACGAGCAGTACTTC. Residues: CASSPPAGTSGRPYEQYF. This chain connects TRBV4-1 to TRBJ2-7; 15 bases are a match to TRBD2. CDR1 MGHRA and CDR2 YSYEKL come from the germline V gene. The CDR3 totals 18 residues. The ends lost 4 bases at V and 2 bases at J; junction bases unmatched: 9.

This clonotype was seen repeatedly, ten times or more. This chain joins TRBV5-6 and TRBJ1-5; D is undetermined. The CDR3 has 16 amino acids. Germline lookup yields CDR1 SGHDT and CDR2 YYEEEE. V lost 2 bases and J lost 3, with 15 bases in between. Here the CDR3 DNA reads TGTGCCAGCAGCTTTTTTAGGGCCATTGCCAATCAGCCCCAGCATTTT. Its translation is CASSFFRAIANQPQHF.